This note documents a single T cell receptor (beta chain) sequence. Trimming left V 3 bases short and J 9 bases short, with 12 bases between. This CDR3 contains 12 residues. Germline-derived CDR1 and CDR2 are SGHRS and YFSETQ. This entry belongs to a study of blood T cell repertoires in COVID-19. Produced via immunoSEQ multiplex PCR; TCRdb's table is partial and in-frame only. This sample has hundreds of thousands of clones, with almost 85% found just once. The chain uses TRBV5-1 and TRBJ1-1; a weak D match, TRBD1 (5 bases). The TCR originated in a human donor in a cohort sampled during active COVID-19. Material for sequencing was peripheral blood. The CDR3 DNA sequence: TGCGCCAGCAGCTCGGAGATGGGGCAAGCTTTCTTT. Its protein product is CASSSEMGQAFF.